A single sample is the source of the 23 T cell receptor beta chains below, sequenced in a study of blood T cell repertoires in COVID-19. Repertoires were generated with immunoSEQ multiplex PCR, while TCRdb's copy carries only in-frame clones and drops some. The sample holds 250,000 or so clones, about four fifths seen once. The sequencing input was peripheral blood. These receptors were taken from a man aged 25 to 40 who had recovered from COVID-19.

CDR3: CASSSQGWYGYTF. The CDR3 nucleotides read TGTGCCAGCAGTTCACAGGGGTGGTATGGCTACACCTTC. This rearrangement joins TRBV28 to TRBJ1-2, with 7 positions matching TRBD1. This CDR3 comprises 13 residues. V trimming: 4 bases; J trimming: 5 bases; junction bases outside the gene matches: 4. CDR1 is MDHEN and CDR2 is SYDVKM in the germline V gene.

The genes are TRBV5-1 and TRBJ2-3; 11 bases are shared with TRBD2. CDR1 and CDR2 from the germline V gene are SGHRS and YFSETQ. Germline trimming cut 4 bases from V and 2 bases from J; bases unmatched to any gene: 6. The CDR3 is 16 amino acids. The CDR3 DNA reads as TGCGCCAGCAGCGGGGGACTAGCGGACCTCACAGATACGCAGTATTTT. It specifies CASSGGLADLTDTQYF.

This clone is a singleton in its sample. The V gene is TRBV7-3, the J gene TRBJ2-5; tentative D call: TRBD2 (7 bases). Trimming took off 5 bases at V and 5 bases at J, with 12 bases between the two ends. The germline CDR1 and CDR2 sequences are SGHTA and FQGTGA. The CDR3 loop spans 13 amino acids. The CDR3 protein is CASSPRGGETQYF. CDR3 coding DNA: TGTGCCAGCAGCCCTAGGGGGGGTGAGACCCAGTACTTC.

The rearrangement links TRBV11-2 to TRBJ2-7, with TRBD1 matching over 8 bases. V dropped 5 bases and J dropped 3; count of bases not matched to a gene: 6. Germline V CDR1 and CDR2: SGHAT, FQNNGV. The CDR3 is made up of 14 amino acids. CDR3 protein: CASSRQGTDYEQYV. In DNA, the CDR3 is TGTGCCAGCAGCCGACAGGGGACCGACTACGAGCAGTACGTC.

The genes are TRBV12-3 or TRBV12-4 and TRBJ2-1; weak D call: TRBD2 (5 bases). The CDR3 covers 11 residues. Trimming pared 3 bases from V and 9 bases from J, leaving 6 bases between. This CDR3 is CASSFGGEQFF. The CDR3 bases are TGTGCCAGCAGTTTTGGAGGTGAGCAGTTCTTC.

This clone was recorded once. CDR3 sequence (DNA): TGTGCCAGCAACACCGCCGACAGGATCGCCGGGGAGCTGTTTTTT. It is translated as CASNTADRIAGELFF. The J gene is TRBJ2-2, the V gene TRBV11-2; D may be TRBD1 (6 bases). Germline V gene sequence: CDR1 SGHAT, CDR2 FQNNGV. CDR3 length equals 15 residues. V was clipped by 7 bases and J by 6 bases, with 18 bases between them.

The chain links TRBV4-1 to TRBJ2-7; possibly TRBD1 for D (6 bases). V was cut by 0 bases and J by 5 bases, with 17 bases left in between. This CDR3 has 16 residues. Germline CDR1 is MGHRA and CDR2 is YSYEKL. CDR3 bases: TGCGCCAGCAGCCAAGACCCCGGGACAAGGAGCCACGAGCAGTACTTC. Translating it yields CASSQDPGTRSHEQYF.

V is TRBV6-5 and J is TRBJ2-3, with D perhaps TRBD2 (6 bases). CDR1 and CDR2 from the germline V gene are MNHEY and SVGAGI. V was clipped by 6 bases and J by 6 bases, with 7 bases between them. The CDR3 totals 11 residues. Here the CDR3 DNA reads TGTGCCAGCAGGGAGGGCGATACGCAGTATTTT. Protein: CASREGDTQYF.

The chain combines TRBV10-2 with TRBJ1-4, with 7 bases that match TRBD1. CDR3 length equals 17 residues. With 2 bases clipped from V and 7 bases from J, the junction kept 13 bases outside the gene matches. Germline lookup yields CDR1 WSHSY and CDR2 SAAADI. CDR3 loop: CASSEAGYRGGGEKLFF. The DNA for the CDR3 is TGCGCCAGCAGTGAGGCAGGATACAGGGGTGGCGGTGAAAAACTGTTTTTT.

As regards this clone: This same CDR3 is encoded by further DNA sequences in the sample. The V and J genes are TRBV28 and TRBJ1-2, with 7 nucleotides matching TRBD1. CDR1 and CDR2 from the germline V gene are MDHEN and SYDVKM. The CDR3 has 12 residues. The J segment lost 5 bases and the V segment lost 3 bases, leaving 0 bases of the junction unmatched. The CDR3 sequence: CASSLTGYGYTF. CDR3 in DNA: TGTGCCAGCAGTTTGACAGGGTATGGCTACACCTTC.

The V and J genes are TRBV3-1 (or the pseudogene TRBV3-2) and TRBJ1-1, with 7 nucleotides matching TRBD1. The CDR3 spans 16 residues. V shed 4 bases and J 5 bases; nucleotides not matched to a gene: 13. The germline V gene has CDR1 LGHDT and CDR2 YNNKEL (reference sequence). The CDR3 DNA sequence: TGTGCCAGCAGCCTCCATGCGGGAGGGGGCAGTACTGAAGCTTTCTTT. It yields the protein CASSLHAGGGSTEAFF.

The gene calls are TRBV15 and TRBJ1-1; no definite D call. V was cut by 0 bases and J by 4 bases, with 9 bases left in between. The CDR3 consists of 14 residues. Germline V gene sequence: CDR1 LNHNV, CDR2 YYDKDF (reference sequence). The CDR3 reads CATSRELLATEAFF. The CDR3 nucleotides read TGTGCCACCAGCAGAGAACTACTGGCCACTGAAGCTTTCTTT.

CDR3 nucleotide sequence: TGCGCCAGCAGTTGCGACAGGATCAATCAGCCCCAGCATTTT. Encoded protein: CASSCDRINQPQHF. The V and J genes are TRBV23-1 and TRBJ1-5; a weak D match, TRBD1 (6 bases). TRBV23-1 is placed among ORFs of uncertain function. Trimming removed 5 bases from V and 3 bases from J, with 11 bases in between. The CDR3 covers 14 residues.

The chain recombines TRBV7-9 with TRBJ1-6; D uncertain. The CDR3 totals 14 residues. Germline V gives CDR1 SEHNR, CDR2 FQNEAQ (reference sequence). Trimming took 1 base from V and 7 from J, leaving 8 bases between them. Written as DNA, the CDR3 is TGTGCCAGCAGCTTAGAGTGGGAGAATTCACCCCTCCACTTT. Its translation is CASSLEWENSPLHF.

The chain has TRBV18 and TRBJ1-1, with D possibly TRBD1 on 5 matching bases. From germline, CDR1 is KGHSH and CDR2 LQKENI. Trimming pared 6 bases from V and 4 bases from J, leaving 15 bases between. The CDR3 length is 14 residues. The DNA of the CDR3 is TGTGCCAGCTCTCACGACAGAGGCTTCACTGAAGCTTTCTTT. Translated, it gives CASSHDRGFTEAFF.

This sequence joins TRBV9 and TRBJ2-1; 10 bases line up with TRBD2. The CDR3 is 17 amino acids. V was pared by 4 bases and J by 0 bases, with 7 bases of the junction left unmatched. Germline loops: CDR1 SGDLS, CDR2 YYNGEE. CDR3 DNA sequence: TGTGCCAGCAGCCCTAGCGGGGGCCAGAGCTCCTACAATGAGCAGTTCTTC. Translation gives CASSPSGGQSSYNEQFF.

This clone was picked up a small number of times. The sample contains more than one DNA sequence encoding this CDR3. The chain carries TRBV7-2 and TRBJ1-5, with D perhaps TRBD1 (5 bases). Germline assignment: CDR1 SGHTA and CDR2 FQGNSA. The germline V and J ends were trimmed by 3 bases and 4 bases, with 7 bases remaining between them. This CDR3 is 13 amino acids long. CDR3 bases: TGTGCCAGCAGCTTGACAGAGAATCAGCCCCAGCATTTT. Translated, it gives CASSLTENQPQHF.

V gene TRBV12-5 combines with J gene TRBJ2-5; possibly TRBD2 for D (6 bases). CDR1 is LGHNT, CDR2 FRNRAP, per germline. Trimming cost V 6 bases and J 1 base, with 12 bases left between them. The length of the CDR3 is 14 residues. This CDR3 reads CASGRRRAQETQYF. The CDR3 DNA is TGTGCTAGTGGGCGGAGGAGGGCCCAAGAGACCCAGTACTTC. The entire variable domain, with the rest obtained from reference TRBV12-5 and TRBJ2-5, is as follows: DARVTQTPRHKVTEMGQEVTMRCQPILGHNTVFWYRQTMMQGLELLAYFRNRAPLDDSGMPKDRFSAEMPDATLATLKIQPSEPRDSAVYFCASGRRRAQETQYFGPGTRLLVL.

This rearrangement joins TRBV18 to TRBJ2-5, with D unresolved. V dropped 3 bases and J dropped 5 bases, with 13 bases sitting between them. Germline CDR1 reads KGHSH; CDR2 reads LQKENI. The CDR3 has 14 residues. The CDR3 protein is CASSPPTPGETQYF. For the CDR3, the DNA is TGTGCCAGCTCACCGCCCACACCCGGGGAGACCCAGTACTTC.

The chain uses TRBV5-6 and TRBJ2-1; unclear D gene. Germline values: CDR1 SGHDT, CDR2 YYEEEE. The CDR3 extends over 12 amino acids. With 2 bases removed from V and 7 bases from J, the gap between germline ends came to 7 bases. The chain's CDR3 is CASSFSGNEQFF. CDR3 bases: TGTGCCAGCAGCTTCTCCGGGAATGAGCAGTTCTTC.

The V call is TRBV6-5, the J call TRBJ2-7, with D maybe TRBD2 (7 bases). Looked up from germline, CDR1 is MNHEY and CDR2 is SVGAGI. This CDR3 region has 14 residues. Trimming took 8 bases from V and 1 from J, leaving 15 bases between them. CDR3 residues: CASGLRGRSYEQYV. The CDR3, as DNA: TGTGCCAGCGGTTTGCGGGGGCGGTCCTACGAGCAGTACGTC.

The chain is built from TRBV5-4 and TRBJ1-2; 8 bases align to TRBD1. The length of the CDR3 is 14 residues. The V and J ends lost 0 bases and 8 bases, in that order; junction bases with no gene match: 6. Germline V gene lookup returns CDR1 SGHNT and CDR2 YYREEE (reference sequence). CDR3 in DNA: TGTGCCAGCAGCTTGGCGCAGGGGGCGGAGGGCTACACCTTC. Protein product: CASSLAQGAEGYTF.

The chain is built from TRBV3-1 (or the pseudogene TRBV3-2) and TRBJ2-7, with 7 bases identical to TRBD1. V gave up 4 bases and J gave up 6 bases; unmatched junction bases: 9. This CDR3 has 14 amino acids. CDR1 and CDR2 (germline): LGHDT, YNNKEL (reference sequence). This chain's CDR3 is CASSPRQGEGEQYF. CDR3 coding DNA: TGTGCCAGCAGCCCCCGACAGGGAGAGGGCGAGCAGTACTTC.